This T cell receptor beta chain emerged from a study of PD-1 blockade in classical Hodgkin lymphoma. Data came from immunoSEQ multiplex PCR; TCRdb stores just in-frame clones and leaves some out. The sample includes some 25,000 clones, 88% of them seen just once. With 5 bases removed from V and 10 bases from J, the gap between germline ends came to 9 bases. CDR1 and CDR2 from the germline V gene are MNHEY and SVGAGI. This CDR3 spans 10 amino acids. Every patient had relapsed following autologous stem cell transplantation, and cohorts differed in brentuximab vedotin exposure. Thawed PBMCs were the source of CD8+ T cells, obtained through magnetic negative selection.

The genes are TRBV6-5 and TRBJ2-7, with D perhaps TRBD1 (5 bases). The specimen was CD8+ T cells from blood, collected at baseline. This clonotype was sampled from a human donor with classical Hodgkin lymphoma. The CDR3 reads CASSRQPQYF. CDR3 nucleotides: TGTGCCAGCAGTCGACAGCCCCAGTACTTC.